Sequencing of this T cell receptor (beta chain) was carried out in a study of immune cell composition in non-small cell lung cancer. The study, taken as a whole, reports: Tumour TCR-beta clonality showed no significant link to smoking pack-years. Squamous carcinomas (about 75%) more often had tumour-associated clones >0.5% than adenocarcinomas (around 35%).

The table came from immunoSEQ multiplex PCR; TCRdb's copy has only in-frame clones and leaves some out. The profile shows a few thousand clones, 82% of them singletons. Trimming left V 1 base short and J 4 bases short, with 11 bases between. CDR1 SGHRS and CDR2 YFSETQ come from the germline V gene. There are 15 residues in the CDR3. Comments on this clone: Antigen: not known.

This TCR was recovered from a human donor with non-small cell lung cancer. The chain has TRBV5-1 and TRBJ2-2, with D possibly TRBD1 on 7 matching bases. Sequencing was done on a sample of lung tumor tissue. CDR3 in amino acids: CASSLRGDSTGELFF. In DNA, the CDR3 is TGCGCCAGCAGCTTGAGGGGGGACAGCACCGGGGAGCTGTTTTTT. Based on the CDR3 plus reference TRBV5-1 and TRBJ2-2, the full variable domain is KAGVTQTPRYLIKTRGQQVTLSCSPISGHRSVSWYQQTPGQGLQFLFEYFSETQRNKGNFPGRFSGRQFSNSRSEMNVSTLELGDSALYLCASSLRGDSTGELFFGEGSRLTVL.